What follows are 21 T cell receptor beta chains derived from one specimen sequenced in a study of blood T cell repertoires in COVID-19. Sequenced by immunoSEQ multiplex PCR; TCRdb stores in-frame clones only, minus some. This table holds roughly 280,000 clones, approximately 89% found once. The sequenced sample consisted of PBMCs or T cells enriched from blood (not recorded which). These receptors came from a man between 40 and 49 years old who had been exposed to COVID-19.

This clone was recorded once. The chain joins TRBV27 to TRBJ2-7; possibly TRBD1 for D (5 bases). CDR1 and CDR2 (germline): MNHEY, SMNVEV (reference sequence). The CDR3 is 13 residues long. Trimming stripped 6 bases from V and 4 bases from J, with 13 bases between. In DNA form, the CDR3 reads TGTGCCAGCAGGAACCAGGGTCCATACGAGCAGTACTTC. Its protein is CASRNQGPYEQYF.

This chain links TRBV5-1 with TRBJ2-7, with 7 bases aligning to TRBD1. The trim removed 2 bases at V and 0 bases at J, leaving 8 bases unmatched. The CDR3 is 16 amino acids. Germline V gives CDR1 SGHRS, CDR2 YFSETQ. CDR3 nucleotides: TGCGCCAGCAGCTTTATGAACAGGGACAGCTCCTACGAGCAGTACTTC. It is translated as CASSFMNRDSSYEQYF.

The rearrangement uses TRBV7-2 and TRBJ2-3, with TRBD1 identical over 11 bases. Germline CDR1 is SGHTA and CDR2 is FQGNSA. V lost 4 bases and J lost 2; bases outside the gene matches: 5. The CDR3 contains 16 residues. CDR3 residues: CASSSGQGATTDTQYF. CDR3 DNA sequence: TGTGCCAGCAGCTCCGGACAGGGGGCGACCACAGATACGCAGTATTTT. Full variable domain (outside the CDR3, taken from reference TRBV7-2 and TRBJ2-3): GAGVSQSPSNKVTEKGKDVELRCDPISGHTALYWYRQSLGQGLEFLIYFQGNSAPDKSGLPSDRFSAERTGGSVSTLTIQRTQQEDSAVYLCASSSGQGATTDTQYFGPGTRLTVL.

The V gene is TRBV2, the J gene TRBJ2-1; 13 bases are a match to TRBD2. This CDR3 spans 13 amino acids. With V trimmed by 9 bases and J by 5 bases, 1 base remained unmatched. Germline-derived CDR1 and CDR2 are SNHLY and FYNNEI. CDR3 sequence: CARGTSGNNEQFF. The CDR3 DNA is TGTGCCAGAGGGACTAGCGGGAACAATGAGCAGTTCTTC.

This chain connects TRBV28 to TRBJ1-1; perhaps TRBD1 as D (5 bases). V was trimmed by 8 bases and J by 2 bases, leaving 18 bases between them. Germline V gene sequence: CDR1 MDHEN, CDR2 SYDVKM. The CDR3 covers 15 residues. CDR3 DNA: TGTGCCAGCTTCAACCGGTTAGGGGAAAACACTGAAGCTTTCTTT. As protein: CASFNRLGENTEAFF.

In this sample, this clone turned up once. This chain connects TRBV10-3 to TRBJ1-2; 10 bases map to TRBD1. CDR1 and CDR2 (germline): ENHRY, SYGVKD. Trimming at V came to 6 bases and at J to 6 bases, leaving 4 bases not matched to a gene. The CDR3 extends over 13 amino acids. The CDR3 protein is CAISEGQGNGYTF. DNA for the CDR3: TGTGCCATCAGCGAGGGACAGGGGAATGGCTACACCTTC.

The chain employs TRBV28 and TRBJ1-5, with D perhaps matching TRBD1 (5 bases). Germline V lookup: CDR1 MDHEN, CDR2 SYDVKM. The CDR3 totals 15 residues. V was clipped by 5 bases and J by 0 bases, with 11 bases between them. CDR3 in DNA: TGTGCCAGCAGTAGGGGCGGTTATAGCAATCAGCCCCAGCATTTT. Protein sequence: CASSRGGYSNQPQHF. The full variable domain, with the rest looked up from reference TRBV28 and TRBJ1-5, is DVKVTQSSRYLVKRTGEKVFLECVQDMDHENMFWYRQDPGLGLRLIYFSYDVKMKEKGDIPEGYSVSREKKERFSLILESASTNQTSMYLCASSRGGYSNQPQHFGDGTRLSIL.

The chain couples TRBV7-6 to TRBJ1-1; TRBD1 matches at 7 bases. CDR3 size: 14 residues. CDR1 and CDR2 (germline): SGHVS, FNYEAQ. Germline trimming cut 2 bases from V and 5 bases from J; bases unmatched to any gene: 5. The CDR3 sequence: CASSLRGGWTEAFF. The CDR3 DNA reads TGTGCCAGCAGCTTAAGAGGGGGCTGGACTGAAGCTTTCTTT.

This clone has just one count. The chain employs TRBV12-3 or TRBV12-4 and TRBJ1-2; 7 positions agree with TRBD1. The J segment lost 0 bases and the V segment lost 10 bases, leaving 5 bases of the junction unmatched. The length of the CDR3 is 13 residues. The CDR3 DNA is TGTGCCATCGGGACAGTAGCTAACTATGGCTACACCTTC. Protein: CAIGTVANYGYTF.

The chain has TRBV7-9 and TRBJ1-1, with 8 bases matching TRBD1. This CDR3 comprises 14 residues. Germline V lookup: CDR1 SEHNR, CDR2 FQNEAQ (reference sequence). V trimming: 8 bases; J trimming: 4 bases; junction bases outside the gene matches: 9. CDR3 sequence reads: CASGRTGLGTEAFF. The CDR3 nucleotides are TGTGCCAGCGGGAGGACAGGGTTGGGCACTGAAGCTTTCTTT.

The rearrangement links TRBV5-4 to TRBJ2-3, with 11 positions matching TRBD2. V was pared by 3 bases and J by 2 bases, with 5 bases of the junction left unmatched. The germline gives CDR1 SGHNT, CDR2 YYREEE (reference sequence). CDR3 length: 16 amino acids. Written as DNA, the CDR3 is TGTGCCAGCAGCTCAAAGACTAGCGGGAACACAGATACGCAGTATTTT. It is translated as CASSSKTSGNTDTQYF.

The chain uses TRBV5-4 and TRBJ1-6; 9 nucleotides line up with TRBD1. V dropped 3 bases and J dropped 3; count of bases not matched to a gene: 4. CDR1 and CDR2 from the germline V gene are SGHNT and YYREEE (reference sequence). CDR3 length: 16 amino acids. CDR3 amino acids: CASSSGQGFYNSPLHF. Here the CDR3 DNA reads TGTGCCAGCAGCTCCGGACAGGGGTTCTATAATTCACCCCTCCACTTT. Combining the CDR3 with reference TRBV5-4 and TRBJ1-6 gives the whole variable domain ETGVTQSPTHLIKTRGQQVTLRCSSQSGHNTVSWYQQALGQGPQFIFQYYREEENGRGNFPPRFSGLQFPNYSSELNVNALELDDSALYLCASSSGQGFYNSPLHFGNGTRLTVT.

The chain links TRBV5-4 to TRBJ1-2; 7 bases agree with TRBD1. There are 14 residues in the CDR3. With 3 bases clipped from V and 4 bases from J, the junction kept 6 bases outside the gene matches. Germline lookup yields CDR1 SGHNT and CDR2 YYREEE (reference sequence). The CDR3 nucleotides read TGTGCCAGCAGCTCACAGGGGACTAGCTATGGCTACACCTTC. Amino acid sequence: CASSSQGTSYGYTF.

The chain couples TRBV27 to TRBJ1-6; perhaps TRBD1 as D (5 bases). Per germline, CDR1 MNHEY and CDR2 SMNVEV (reference sequence). V lost 3 bases to trimming and J lost 2 bases, with 11 bases between them. There are 16 residues in the CDR3. The CDR3 nucleotides read TGTGCCAGCAGTTTTCAGGGAATTCCCTATAATTCACCCCTCCACTTT. It specifies CASSFQGIPYNSPLHF.

V is TRBV7-2 and J is TRBJ2-7; 7 nucleotides agree with TRBD2. The CDR3 sequence is 15 residues long. Germline loops: CDR1 SGHTA, CDR2 FQGNSA. V shed 1 base, J shed 0 bases, and the junction held 3 bases outside the gene matches. The CDR3 reads CASSLEAGFSYEQYF. CDR3 coding DNA: TGTGCCAGCAGCTTAGAAGCGGGATTCTCCTACGAGCAGTACTTC.

The chain links TRBV7-2 to TRBJ2-7; 7 nucleotides match TRBD1. V was pared by 5 bases and J by 6 bases, with 7 bases of the junction left unmatched. The CDR3 is 13 amino acids. Germline V gene lookup returns CDR1 SGHTA and CDR2 FQGNSA. The CDR3 DNA reads TGTGCCAGCAGCGACGACAGGGTCGGCGAGCAGTACTTC. This codes for CASSDDRVGEQYF.

The chain combines TRBV5-6 with TRBJ1-6, with D maybe TRBD1 (5 bases). Germline loops: CDR1 SGHDT, CDR2 YYEEEE. The CDR3 sequence is 15 residues long. Trimming shortened V by 4 bases and J by 7 bases, and 15 bases separated the two germline ends. The CDR3 reads CASSPGGGLNSPLHF. The CDR3 DNA follows: TGTGCCAGCAGCCCCGGGGGAGGGCTCAATTCACCCCTCCACTTT.

The chain carries TRBV27 and TRBJ1-5; D gene ambiguous. The length of the CDR3 is 12 residues. V lost 3 bases to trimming and J lost 9 bases, with 9 bases between them. Germline-derived CDR1 and CDR2 are MNHEY and SMNVEV (reference sequence). The CDR3 DNA follows: TGTGCCAGCAGTTTCAGTTATCGGCCCCAGCATTTT. Its protein product is CASSFSYRPQHF.

V is TRBV27 and J is TRBJ2-1; 14 nucleotides line up with TRBD2. The CDR3 extends over 15 amino acids. The V segment lost 5 bases and the J segment 9 bases; nucleotides outside the gene matches: 6. Germline CDR1 is MNHEY and CDR2 is SMNVEV (reference sequence). This CDR3 is CASSPGTSGRGEQFF. CDR3 DNA sequence: TGTGCCAGCAGTCCCGGGACTAGCGGGAGAGGTGAGCAGTTCTTC.

This chain joins TRBV10-3 and TRBJ2-7, with 10 bases fitting TRBD1. The CDR3 consists of 14 residues. Germline values: CDR1 ENHRY, CDR2 SYGVKD. V was pared by 6 bases and J by 3 bases, with 5 bases of the junction left unmatched. The CDR3 is CAIRGQGTFYEQYF. The CDR3 DNA reads TGTGCCATCAGGGGACAGGGGACGTTCTACGAGCAGTACTTC.

This chain links TRBV5-3 with TRBJ2-3, with TRBD2 matching 12 bases. TRBV5-3 is marked as an open reading frame, function uncertain. V shed 4 bases, J shed 6 bases, and the junction held 18 bases outside the gene matches. The CDR3 is 19 residues long. The chain's CDR3 is CARSTQYHRTSGKGDTQYF. CDR3 DNA: TGTGCCAGAAGCACCCAATATCACAGGACTAGCGGGAAGGGGGATACGCAGTATTTT.